This T cell receptor (beta chain) was sequenced for a study of B cell selection in AIRE deficiency. Findings and caveats of the study: Patient Tconv and Treg cells showed healthy-like TCRBV usage, CDR3 length, diversity. Approximately 29% of healthy-shared Treg sequences were found among patient Tconv cells.

V was pared by 8 bases and J by 6 bases, with 14 bases between. Germline lookup yields CDR1 MNHNS and CDR2 SASEGT. The CDR3 is 12 amino acids. Conventional CD4 T cells were sorted as CD4+CD127+ cells. The authors' processing: Some 120,000 patient and roughly 150,000 healthy donor in-frame TCRbeta sequences came from conventional T cells. Libraries were prepared by immunoSEQ multiplex PCR; TCRdb keeps only in-frame clonotypes and omits some of them. V and J calls and clone size are as listed in that table; D and trimming were resolved from the DNA. The sample lists under 25,000 clones, approximately 97% seen once, with roughly 0.3% in the top ten. In regard to this clone: What it binds is not known.

The specimen was conventional CD4+ T cells sorted from PBMCs. The V and J genes are TRBV6-1 and TRBJ2-7; TRBD2 is a possible D gene (5 bases). The TCR sequence derives from a human donor with AIRE deficiency. The chain's CDR3 is CASGTGRGEQYF. DNA for the CDR3: TGTGCCAGCGGAACGGGAAGAGGCGAGCAGTACTTC.